Listed below are T cell receptor beta chains from one sample, sequenced in a study of blood T cell repertoires in COVID-19. Here immunoSEQ multiplex PCR was the method, and the copy in TCRdb shows in-frame clones only, minus some. This sample yields around 150,000 clones, of which 65% to 85% are seen a single time; more than 3.5% belongs to the top ten. Material for sequencing was peripheral blood. Every receptor here comes from a woman older than 75 with acute or convalescent COVID-19. Both conserved end residues are part of each CDR3. The D gene is left open where the match is weak. Expanded clones are given a class, and other clones once, few, many or no size at all.

j_call v_call clone_size d_call cdr3_nt cdr3_aa
TRBJ1-2 TRBV5-1 NA NA TGCGCCAGCAGTGGGGGCCACCGGACGGGTGGCTACACCTTC CASSGGHRTGGYTF
TRBJ1-5 TRBV6-6 NA TRBD1 TGTGCCAGCCTGAGGACCGGGACAGGGGATCAGCCCCAGCATTTT CASLRTGTGDQPQHF
TRBJ2-7 TRBV7-9 NA NA TGTGCCAGCAGCTTTGCGGGGAAAGGCTACGAGCAGTACTTC CASSFAGKGYEQYF
TRBJ1-1 TRBV5-1 NA TRBD1 TGCGCCAGCAGCTCGACAGGGGAATATGGGAACACTGAAGCTTTCTTT CASSSTGEYGNTEAFF
TRBJ2-1 TRBV6-6 NA NA TGTGCCAGCAGCCCGAGGACAGCCAGCTCCTACAATGAGCAGTTCTTC CASSPRTASSYNEQFF
TRBJ2-1 TRBV12-2 NA NA TGTGCAAGTCGTCTGACTAGCGGGGGGGCGGGAGAACTTTACAATGAGCAGTTCTTC CASRLTSGGAGELYNEQFF
TRBJ1-6 TRBV27 few TRBD1 TGTGCCAGCAGTTTATCTGATTGGTGGGGACAGGGGTCGAGTTCACCCCTCCACTTT CASSLSDWWGQGSSSPLHF
TRBJ2-5 TRBV11-2 NA NA TGTGCCAGCAGCTTAGGCCCTCAGACCCTGGTCGGGGAGACCCAGTACTTC CASSLGPQTLVGETQYF
TRBJ1-2 TRBV6-5 once TRBD1 TGTGCCAGCAGTCCCGGGACAGGGGCAGGGGGCTACACCTTC CASSPGTGAGGYTF
TRBJ1-2 TRBV3-1/TRBV3-2 NA NA TGTGCCAGCGCCCCCACCGCGGGGGACTATGGCTACACCTTC CASAPTAGDYGYTF
TRBJ2-1 TRBV29-1 NA TRBD2 TGCAGCGTCCTAGCGGGAGGGGGCAATGAGCAGTTCTTC CSVLAGGGNEQFF
TRBJ1-5 TRBV25-1 NA TRBD1 TGTGCCAGCCGCGGACAGGGCAACAATCAGCCCCAGCATTTT CASRGQGNNQPQHF
TRBJ2-1 TRBV29-1 NA TRBD2 TGCAGCGTGTCTAGCGGGACCCTTCATGAGCAGTTCTTC CSVSSGTLHEQFF
TRBJ2-7 TRBV27 NA TRBD2 TGTGCCAGCAGTCCCCTGGGGGGGGAGGCCTACGAGCAGTACTTC CASSPLGGEAYEQYF
TRBJ1-2 TRBV6-7 NA NA TGTGCCAGCCCTGAGGAAGGGGATGGCTACACCTTC CASPEEGDGYTF